The 5 T cell receptor beta chains presented below share a single source sample, sequenced in a study of cytomegalovirus exposure and HLA in healthy donors. Vbeta (60) and Jbeta (13) primers were used in the PCR. Sequencing used immunoSEQ multiplex PCR; TCRdb keeps in-frame clones, though not all of them. The table has approximately 170,000 clones, around 68% seen once. The sequencing input was PBMCs. The origin of the receptors is a man aged 35-49 years in good health and CMV-seronegative.

The chain joins TRBV6-1 to TRBJ2-5; 7 nucleotides align to TRBD2. The end of the DNA aligns better with TRBJ2-7, so the J call may be wrong. This CDR3 is built from 13 residues. CDR1 MNHNS and CDR2 SASEGT come from the germline V gene. The CDR3 region is CASSEGGVNEQYF. The CDR3 DNA reads as TGTGCCAGCAGTGAGGGGGGGGTGAACGAGCAGTACTTC.

The chain employs TRBV11-3 and TRBJ2-3; TRBD1 aligns across 8 bases. V shed 5 bases, J shed 3 bases, and the junction held 7 bases outside the gene matches. This CDR3 has 15 amino acids. CDR1 is SGHNT and CDR2 is YENEEA in the germline V gene. The CDR3 region is CASSPDRGRTDTQYF. Here the CDR3 DNA reads TGTGCCAGCAGCCCCGACAGGGGAAGGACAGATACGCAGTATTTT.

This clone came up a few times. The chain carries TRBV7-6 and TRBJ2-1, with TRBD2 matching 8 bases. Trimming removed 1 base from V and 1 base from J; junction bases left unmatched: 9. This CDR3 has 18 amino acids. Germline-derived CDR1 and CDR2 are SGHVS and FNYEAQ. Here the CDR3 DNA reads TGTGCCAGCAGCTTAGTGTCCCTTAGCGGGGATTCCTACAATGAGCAGTTCTTC. It translates to CASSLVSLSGDSYNEQFF.

The chain combines TRBV15 with TRBJ2-7; D is perhaps TRBD2 (5 bases). The V end was cut by 2 bases, the J end by 1 base, with 15 bases between. Germline V lookup: CDR1 LNHNV, CDR2 YYDKDF (reference sequence). The CDR3 sequence is 16 residues long. The CDR3 bases are TGTGCCACCAGCAGACCCGGGGTTTTAGGGTCCTACGAGCAGTACTTC. This codes for CATSRPGVLGSYEQYF.

The chain combines TRBV5-6 with TRBJ1-4, with D uncertain. Germline V gene sequence: CDR1 SGHDT, CDR2 YYEEEE. V was clipped by 0 bases and J by 4 bases, with 10 bases between them. This CDR3 contains 15 residues. In nucleotides, the CDR3 is TGTGCCAGCAGCTTGGACGCAGGTTTTAATGAAAAACTGTTTTTT. Encoded protein: CASSLDAGFNEKLFF.